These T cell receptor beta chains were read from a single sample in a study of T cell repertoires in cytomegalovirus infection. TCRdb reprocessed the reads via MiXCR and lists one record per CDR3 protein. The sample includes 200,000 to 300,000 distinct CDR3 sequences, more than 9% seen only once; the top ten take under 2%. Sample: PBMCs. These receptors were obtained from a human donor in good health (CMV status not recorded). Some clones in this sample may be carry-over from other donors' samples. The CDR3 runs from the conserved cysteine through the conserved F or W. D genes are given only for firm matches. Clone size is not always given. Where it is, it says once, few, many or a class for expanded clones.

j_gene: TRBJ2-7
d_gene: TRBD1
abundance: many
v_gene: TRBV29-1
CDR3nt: TGCAGCGTTGAAGGGTCCGGGACAGGGGTCGTCTACGAGCAGTACTTC
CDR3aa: CSVEGSGTGVVYEQYF

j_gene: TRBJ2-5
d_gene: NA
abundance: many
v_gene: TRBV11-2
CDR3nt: TGTGCCAGCAGCTTAGATCTGTTAAATGGGGAGACCCAGTACTTC
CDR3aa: CASSLDLLNGETQYF

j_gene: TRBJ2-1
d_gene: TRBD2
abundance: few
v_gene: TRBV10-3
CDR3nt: TGTGCCATCAGACTCACTAGCGGGGGAGCCAATGAGCAGTTCTTC
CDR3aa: CAIRLTSGGANEQFF

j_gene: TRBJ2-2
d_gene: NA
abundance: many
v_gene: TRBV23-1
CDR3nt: TGCGCCAGCAGTCACTCCGGGGAGCTGTTTTTT
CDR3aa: CASSHSGELFF

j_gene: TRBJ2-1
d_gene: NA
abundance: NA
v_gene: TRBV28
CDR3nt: TGTGCCAGCCGTCTTAGCGGTAGCTCCTACAATGAGCAGTTCTTC
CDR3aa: CASRLSGSSYNEQFF

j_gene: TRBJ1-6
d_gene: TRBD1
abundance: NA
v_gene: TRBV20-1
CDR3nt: TGCAGTGCTAGAGATGAGAGACAGGGGGTTAATTCACCCCTCCACTTT
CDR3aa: CSARDERQGVNSPLHF

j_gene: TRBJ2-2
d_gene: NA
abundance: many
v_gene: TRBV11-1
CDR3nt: TGTGCCAGCAGCCCTAGGCGGGTGAACACCGGGGAGCTGTTTTTT
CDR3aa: CASSPRRVNTGELFF

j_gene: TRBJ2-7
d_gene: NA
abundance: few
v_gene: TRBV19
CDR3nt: TGTGCCAGTAGTATGCGGACAATGGATTACGAGCAGTACTTC
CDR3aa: CASSMRTMDYEQYF

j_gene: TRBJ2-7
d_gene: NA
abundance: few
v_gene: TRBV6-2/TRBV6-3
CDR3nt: TGTGCCAGCAGCCAAGGGGCACCCCGCTCCTACGAGCAGTACTTC
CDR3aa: CASSQGAPRSYEQYF

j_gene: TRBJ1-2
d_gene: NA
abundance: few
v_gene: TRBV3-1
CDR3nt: TGTGCCAGCAGCGAGGACGGTTTGGGGGGCTACACCTTC
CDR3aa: CASSEDGLGGYTF

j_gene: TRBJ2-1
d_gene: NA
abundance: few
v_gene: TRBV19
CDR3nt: TGTGCCAGTAGTTCTGGGAGGGGGTTTGAGCAGTTCTTC
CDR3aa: CASSSGRGFEQFF

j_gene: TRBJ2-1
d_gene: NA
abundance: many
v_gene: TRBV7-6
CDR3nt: TGTGCCAGCAGCTTACAGGGATCCTACAATGAGCAGTTCTTC
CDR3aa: CASSLQGSYNEQFF

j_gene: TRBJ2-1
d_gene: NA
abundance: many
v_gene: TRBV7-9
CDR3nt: TGTGCCAGCAGCTTATACCTAAGTGGTAGTGCTCCTCAGTTCTTC
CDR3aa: CASSLYLSGSAPQFF

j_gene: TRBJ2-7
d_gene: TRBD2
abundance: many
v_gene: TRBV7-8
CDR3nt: TGTGCCAGCAGCTTAGCGAGCGGGAGGGCCTCCTACGAGCAGTACTTC
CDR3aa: CASSLASGRASYEQYF

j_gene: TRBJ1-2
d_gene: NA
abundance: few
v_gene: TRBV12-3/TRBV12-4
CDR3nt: TGTGCCAGCAGTTTAGGACACTGGGGCTACACCTTC
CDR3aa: CASSLGHWGYTF

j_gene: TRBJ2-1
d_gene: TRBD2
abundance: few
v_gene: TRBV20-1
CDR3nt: TGCAGTGCTGTACGACTAGCGGGGGGGCGGGATGAGCAGTTCTTC
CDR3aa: CSAVRLAGGRDEQFF

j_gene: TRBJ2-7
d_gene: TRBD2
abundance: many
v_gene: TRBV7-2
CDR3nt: TGTGCCAGCAGCTTAGAAGGCCCCAGGAACGGGAGGGGCGAGCAGTACTTC
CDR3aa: CASSLEGPRNGRGEQYF

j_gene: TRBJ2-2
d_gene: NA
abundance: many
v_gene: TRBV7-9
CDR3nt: TGTGCCAGCAGCTTACTCCGGCAGACTAACACCGGGGAGCTGTTTTTT
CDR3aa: CASSLLRQTNTGELFF

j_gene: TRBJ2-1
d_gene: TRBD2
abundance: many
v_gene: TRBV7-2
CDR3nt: TGTGCCAGCAGCCCACCTAGCGGGGGCTACAATGAGCAGTTCTTC
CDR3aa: CASSPPSGGYNEQFF

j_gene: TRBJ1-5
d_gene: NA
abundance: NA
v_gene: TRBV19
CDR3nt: TGTGCCAGTAGTATAGTAGGGCGAATGGCGAGCCAGCCCCAGCATTTT
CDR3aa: CASSIVGRMASQPQHF

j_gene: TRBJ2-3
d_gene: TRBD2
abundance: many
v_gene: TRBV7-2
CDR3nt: TGTGCCAGCAGCGGTATGCTAGCGGGGGGAGATACGCAGTATTTT
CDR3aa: CASSGMLAGGDTQYF

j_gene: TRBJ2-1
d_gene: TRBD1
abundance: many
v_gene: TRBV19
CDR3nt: TGTGCCAGTAGTATAGATCGGGGACAGAACAATGAGCAGTTCTTC
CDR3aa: CASSIDRGQNNEQFF

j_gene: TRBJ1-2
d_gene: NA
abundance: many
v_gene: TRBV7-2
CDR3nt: TGTGCCAGCAGCATGCAGAGGGGGGGAGGCTACACCTTC
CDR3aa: CASSMQRGGGYTF

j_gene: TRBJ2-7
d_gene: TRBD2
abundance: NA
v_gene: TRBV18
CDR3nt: TGTGCCAGCTCACCTAAAGTTAGCGGGGGAGCCTACGAGCAGTACTTC
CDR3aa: CASSPKVSGGAYEQYF

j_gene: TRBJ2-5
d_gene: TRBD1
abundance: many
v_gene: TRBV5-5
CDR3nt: TGTGCCAGCAGCGGAACAGGGGGCGCGGAGACCCAGTACTTC
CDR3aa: CASSGTGGAETQYF

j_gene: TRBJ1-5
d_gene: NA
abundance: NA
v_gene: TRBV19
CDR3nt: TGTGCCAGTAGTACGTCGGGGTCCAATCAGCCCCAGCATTTT
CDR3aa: CASSTSGSNQPQHF

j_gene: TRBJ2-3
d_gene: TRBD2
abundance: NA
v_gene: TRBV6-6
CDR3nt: TGTGCCAGCAGTTTGGGTGGAGGGCTTGGAAGCGGGAGGGCCCAAGATACGCAGTATTTT
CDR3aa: CASSLGGGLGSGRAQDTQYF

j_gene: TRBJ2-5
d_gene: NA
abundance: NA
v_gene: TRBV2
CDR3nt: TGTGCCAGCGGGGGGACATCGCAAGAGACCCAGTACTTC
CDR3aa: CASGGTSQETQYF

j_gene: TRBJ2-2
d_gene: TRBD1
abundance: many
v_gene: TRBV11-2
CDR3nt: TGTGCCAGCAGCCCTTTACAGGGGCCCGGGGAGCTGTTTTTT
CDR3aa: CASSPLQGPGELFF

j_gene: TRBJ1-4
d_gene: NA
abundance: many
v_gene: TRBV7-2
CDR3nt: TGTGCCAGCAGCTTAGGGCCAGAAAATGAAAAACTGTTTTTT
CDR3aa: CASSLGPENEKLFF

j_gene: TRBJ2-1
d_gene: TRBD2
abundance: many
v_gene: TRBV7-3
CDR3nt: TGTGCCAGCAGCTTAGCGGGGGGCCTACATAATTCCTACAATGAGCAGTTCTTC
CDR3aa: CASSLAGGLHNSYNEQFF

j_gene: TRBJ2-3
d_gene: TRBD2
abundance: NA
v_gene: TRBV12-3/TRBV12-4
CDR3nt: TGTGCCAGCAGTGGTACTAGCGGGATTGATACGCAGTATTTT
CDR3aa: CASSGTSGIDTQYF

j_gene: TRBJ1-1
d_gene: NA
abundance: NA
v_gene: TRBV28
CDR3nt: TGTGCCAGCAGTTTCCTGCGTGCTAAGAACACTGAAGCTTTCTTT
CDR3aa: CASSFLRAKNTEAFF

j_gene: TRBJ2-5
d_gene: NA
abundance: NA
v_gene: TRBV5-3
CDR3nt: TGTGCCAGCAGCGACGATACATCTCCGGGGACCCAGTACTTC
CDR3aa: CASSDDTSPGTQYF

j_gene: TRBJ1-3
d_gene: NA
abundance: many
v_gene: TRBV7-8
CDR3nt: TGTGCCAGCAGCCCCCCCGGGACTTCGGGAAACACCATATATTTT
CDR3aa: CASSPPGTSGNTIYF

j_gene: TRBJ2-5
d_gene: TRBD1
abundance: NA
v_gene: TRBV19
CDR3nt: TGTGCCACCGCCCCGCAGGGGGAAGGGGAGACCCAGTACTTC
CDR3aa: CATAPQGEGETQYF

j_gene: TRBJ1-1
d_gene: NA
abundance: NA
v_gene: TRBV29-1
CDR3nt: TGCAGCGTTGATATTCGGCAGAACACTGAAGCTTTCTTT
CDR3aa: CSVDIRQNTEAFF

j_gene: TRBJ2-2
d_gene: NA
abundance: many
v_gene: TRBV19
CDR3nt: TGTGCCAGTTCCCTCATGGGCACCGGGGAGCTGTTTTTT
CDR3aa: CASSLMGTGELFF

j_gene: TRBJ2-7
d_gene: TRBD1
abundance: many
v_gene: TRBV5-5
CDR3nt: TGTGCCAGCAGCCCCTGGACAGGGCCCTCCTACGAGCAGTACTTC
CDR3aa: CASSPWTGPSYEQYF

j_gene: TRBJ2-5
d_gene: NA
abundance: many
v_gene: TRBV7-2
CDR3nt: TGTGCCAGCAGCTTAAGGGGCGACCAAGAGACCCAGTACTTC
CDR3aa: CASSLRGDQETQYF

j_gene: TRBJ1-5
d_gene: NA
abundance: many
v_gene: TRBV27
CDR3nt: TGTGCCAGCAGTTTCTTATATGGGGTCCAGCATTTT
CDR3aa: CASSFLYGVQHF

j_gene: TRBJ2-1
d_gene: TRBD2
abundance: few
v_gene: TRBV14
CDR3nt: TGTGCCAGCAGCCGACCGGGACTAGGAGGGAGTGAGCAGTTCTTC
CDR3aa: CASSRPGLGGSEQFF

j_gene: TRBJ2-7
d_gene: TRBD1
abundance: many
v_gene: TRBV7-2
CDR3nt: TGTGCCAGCAGCTTTGCCGGACAGGGCACATCCTACGAGCAGTACTTC
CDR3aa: CASSFAGQGTSYEQYF

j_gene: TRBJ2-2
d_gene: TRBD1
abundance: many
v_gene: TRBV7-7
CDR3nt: TGTGCCAGCAGCTTCGGGACAGCAAACACCGGGGAGCTGTTTTTT
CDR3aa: CASSFGTANTGELFF

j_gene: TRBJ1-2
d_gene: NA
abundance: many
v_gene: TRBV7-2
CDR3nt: TGTGCCAGCAGCTTAACTATTTCGGGTCTCTATGGCTACACCTTC
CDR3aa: CASSLTISGLYGYTF

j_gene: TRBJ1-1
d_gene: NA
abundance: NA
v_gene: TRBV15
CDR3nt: TGTGCCACCAGCAGAGATTACAGGGCCCGAGCCATGAACACTGAAGCTTTCTTT
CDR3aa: CATSRDYRARAMNTEAFF

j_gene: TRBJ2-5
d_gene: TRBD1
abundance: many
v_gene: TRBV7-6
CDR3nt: TGTGCCAGCAGCTTAGGAACAGGGGGTATTGAGACCCAGTACTTC
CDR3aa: CASSLGTGGIETQYF

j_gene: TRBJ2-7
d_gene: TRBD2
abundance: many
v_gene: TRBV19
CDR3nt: TGTGCCAGCAAACTAGCGGGAGGATCGTACGAGCAGTACTTC
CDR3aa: CASKLAGGSYEQYF

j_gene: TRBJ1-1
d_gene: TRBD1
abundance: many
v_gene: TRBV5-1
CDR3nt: TGCGCCAGCAGCTTCGGGGCAGGGGGAACCACTGAAGCTTTCTTT
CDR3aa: CASSFGAGGTTEAFF

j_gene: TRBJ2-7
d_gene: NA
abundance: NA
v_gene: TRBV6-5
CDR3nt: TGTGCCAGCAAGGGCCCTGGGGTATACGAGCAGTACTTC
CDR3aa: CASKGPGVYEQYF

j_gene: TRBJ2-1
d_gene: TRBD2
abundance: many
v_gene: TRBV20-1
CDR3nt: TGCAGTGCTAGAGATCTGGGGAGCGGGGGGCAGAATGAGCAGTTCTTC
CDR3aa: CSARDLGSGGQNEQFF

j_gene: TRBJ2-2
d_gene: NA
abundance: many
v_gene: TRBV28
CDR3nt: TGTGCCAGCAGTCTGCGGGTAGGGAAAGGCACCGGGGAGCTGTTTTTT
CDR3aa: CASSLRVGKGTGELFF

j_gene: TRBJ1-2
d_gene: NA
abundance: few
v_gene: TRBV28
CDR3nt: TGTGCCAGCCTAGCCGGCTTCAACTATGGCTACACCTTC
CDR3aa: CASLAGFNYGYTF

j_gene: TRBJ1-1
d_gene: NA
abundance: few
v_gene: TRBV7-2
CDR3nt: TGTGCCAGCAGCTGGGGGGGGGGGGGGGGCACTGAAGCTTTCTTT
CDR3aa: CASSWGGGGGTEAFF

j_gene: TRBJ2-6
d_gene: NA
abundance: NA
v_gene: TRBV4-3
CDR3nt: TGCGCCAGCAGCCAAGACACCTCCTCTGGGGCCAACGTCCTGACTTTC
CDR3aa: CASSQDTSSGANVLTF

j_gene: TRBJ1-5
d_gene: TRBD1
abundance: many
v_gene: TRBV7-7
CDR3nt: TGTGCCAGCAGCCCGGGACAGGGGGATCAGCCCCAGCATTTT
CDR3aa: CASSPGQGDQPQHF

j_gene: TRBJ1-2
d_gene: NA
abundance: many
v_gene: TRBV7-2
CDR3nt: TGTGCCAGCAGCCCCCCTCCGGCAACAGGCCCGGGCTACACCTTC
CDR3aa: CASSPPPATGPGYTF